These 8 T cell receptor beta chains originate from one sample sequenced in a study of control samples from healthy donors and cancer patients. Libraries were prepared by immunoSEQ multiplex PCR; TCRdb keeps only in-frame clonotypes and omits some of them. Among about 61,000 clones listed, about 90% were seen once. Sequenced material: PBMCs. All receptors derive from a man in his sixties with colorectal cancer.

The chain links TRBV5-6 to TRBJ2-3, with 10 bases identical to TRBD2. Germline CDR1 and CDR2: SGHDT and YYEEEE. V gave up 0 bases and J gave up 3 bases; unmatched junction bases: 1. The CDR3 is 15 residues long. The CDR3 is CASSLVAGGTDTQYF. CDR3 DNA: TGTGCCAGCAGCTTGGTAGCGGGGGGTACAGATACGCAGTATTTT.

The chain employs TRBV30 and TRBJ1-2; possible D gene TRBD1, 5 bases. Germline-derived CDR1 and CDR2 are GTSNPN and SVGIG (reference sequence). The length of the CDR3 is 13 residues. The V end lost 5 bases, the J end lost 5 bases, and 15 bases lay between the germline ends. CDR3 sequence (DNA): TGTGCCTGGGGCCCGGGGGGAAGATATGGCTACACCTTC. This encodes CAWGPGGRYGYTF.

This clone showed up just once. J is TRBJ2-7 and V is TRBV6-5, with D possibly matching TRBD1 (5 bases). Trimming left V 4 bases short and J 5 bases short, with 9 bases between. The CDR3 is made up of 12 amino acids. Looked up from germline, CDR1 is MNHEY and CDR2 is SVGAGI. The CDR3 sequence: CASSSPGNEQYF. The CDR3 nucleotides are TGTGCCAGCAGTTCTCCAGGGAACGAGCAGTACTTC.

V usage is TRBV10-1 and J usage is TRBJ2-1; 7 bases map to TRBD1. V gave up 4 bases and J gave up 6 bases; unmatched junction bases: 15. In germline, CDR1 is WNHNN, CDR2 SYGVQD (reference sequence). The CDR3 is 17 amino acids. In DNA form, the CDR3 reads TGCGCCAGCAGTGCAACTGTGGGGACAGTTTATGGCAATGAGCAGTTCTTC. It encodes CASSATVGTVYGNEQFF.

The J gene is TRBJ2-7, the V gene TRBV3-1 (or the pseudogene TRBV3-2); tentatively, D is TRBD1 (6 bases). Germline lookup yields CDR1 LGHDT and CDR2 YNNKEL (reference sequence). CDR3 length: 14 amino acids. Trimming took off 5 bases at V and 7 bases at J, with 18 bases between the two ends. CDR3 residues: CASSMTGIASEQYF. For the CDR3, the DNA is TGTGCCAGCAGCATGACAGGTATAGCTTCGGAGCAGTACTTC.

V gene TRBV4-2 combines with J gene TRBJ2-3, with 11 positions matching TRBD2. Unmatched junction bases numbered 3, after V lost 3 bases and J lost 1 base. This CDR3 is 16 amino acids long. CDR1 LGHNA and CDR2 YNFKEQ come from the germline V gene. CDR3 loop: CASSHLLAGGTDTQYF. The CDR3, as DNA: TGTGCCAGCAGCCACCTACTAGCGGGGGGCACAGATACGCAGTATTTT.

This clone was counted a few times. The chain has TRBV5-1 and TRBJ1-1; D is possibly TRBD1 (5 bases). The CDR3 is made up of 14 amino acids. V was pared by 0 bases and J by 1 base, with 7 bases between. Germline-derived CDR1 and CDR2 are SGHRS and YFSETQ. CDR3 sequence: CASSLAGKNTEAFF. For the CDR3, the DNA is TGCGCCAGCAGCTTGGCAGGGAAGAACACTGAAGCTTTCTTT.

The chain carries TRBV6-2 or TRBV6-3 and TRBJ1-2; D remains unclear. CDR1 and CDR2 (germline): MNHEY, SVGEGT. CDR3 length: 13 residues. V shed 6 bases and J shed 4 bases, with 12 bases lying between them. CDR3 sequence: CASSPWRLYGYTF. CDR3 DNA sequence: TGTGCCAGCAGCCCCTGGAGACTCTATGGCTACACCTTC.